This T cell receptor (beta chain) was sequenced during a study of T-cell memory formation after mild COVID-19. This clonotype was detected only a few times. V lost 6 bases and J 1 base, leaving 15 bases between the germline ends. Germline-derived CDR1 and CDR2 are SQVTM and ANQGSEA. The CDR3 runs to 14 residues. TCRdb itself ran the 5' RACE reads through MiXCR, one entry per CDR3 protein. This sample has under 300,000 distinct CDR3 sequences, with over 15% found just once. The sample taken for sequencing was PBMCs or a T cell subset sorted from them (not recorded which). The clonotype comes from a man younger than 35 who had mild COVID-19 (a few samples of this study predate the infection). Cell type and time point are not known. The chain couples TRBV29-1 to TRBJ1-1, with D possibly TRBD1 on 5 matching bases. CDR3 region: CSVGTETQNTEAFF. The CDR3 DNA sequence: TGCAGCGTCGGGACCGAAACGCAGAACACTGAAGCTTTCTTT. Together with reference TRBV29-1 and TRBJ1-1, the CDR3 gives the full variable domain: SAVISQKPSRDICQRGTSLTIQCQVDSQVTMMFWYRQQPGQSLTLIATANQGSEATYESGFVIDKFPISRPNLTFSTLTVSNMSPEDSSIYLCSVGTETQNTEAFFGQGTRLTVV.